A single T cell receptor (beta chain) is shown here with its context. This clone was picked up a small number of times. Its antigen target is currently unknown. No base quality values were provided; no much bigger clone lies one nucleotide off. The method was the immunoSEQ multiplex PCR assay. A mixture of 60 forward primers for TCR Vbeta segments and 13 reverse primers for TCR Jbeta segments was used in the multiplex PCR. A multiplex PCR assay on genomic DNA amplified the CDR3 region of rearranged TCR beta genes. Amplified TCR beta libraries were sequenced as 87-base-pair reads on the Illumina HiSeq System. The paper's data handling went like this. Across the 500 to 700 repertoires, a later analysis counted approximately 83 million unique TCR beta chains, about 10 million of which were shared by at least two donors. Raw reads were error-corrected and collapsed into unique sequences with a nearest-neighbor algorithm that merged closely related sequences to remove PCR and sequencing errors. V, D and J gene segments were assigned by aligning CDR3 sequences to IMGT reference sequences. For a sequence to be retained, a match of at least six nucleotides was required to both a V gene segment and a J gene segment. Rearrangements were called productive when the CDR3 lacked stop codons and stayed in frame with V and J; all others were non-productive. Following IMGT convention, CDR3 was defined as the stretch from the second conserved V-encoded cysteine to the conserved J-encoded phenylalanine. The earlier analysis of about 590 of the donors excluded sequences that lacked an unambiguous match to a single V gene segment. In an earlier analysis of approximately 610 of the donors, V segments were called functional above 56.7% productive rearrangements and were called segregating when the between-donor standard deviation exceeded 5%. A statistical classification framework was developed to diagnose cytomegalovirus status using the catalog of TCR beta chain sequences. In a later analysis, V and J genes were assigned by comparing TCR nucleotide sequences against IMGT/GENE-DB human TR gene sequences. In a later analysis, CDR3 sequences and most-parsimonious VDJ recombination scenarios were assigned using the TCRdist pipeline. In a later analysis, each TCR beta chain was defined by its CDR3 amino acid sequence together with its V-gene family, and reads without a unique V-gene family were excluded. In a later analysis, around 600 highly shared, low-generation-probability nucleotide sequences were removed to address suspected cross-contamination and a sequencing artifact. In a later analysis, a clonal expansion index was calculated for each public chain from normalized within-repertoire ranks of inferred template counts. A later analysis computed generation probabilities with a VDJ recombination model fitted to out-of-frame rearrangements, and checked the results against IGoR. Hypergeometric tests were used in a later analysis to score TCR-TCR, TCR-HLA and TCR-CMV co-occurrence, with a repertoire-size bias correction applied to the TCR pairs. To estimate false discovery rates, a later analysis permuted the HLA or CMV assignments 20 times. In a later analysis, co-occurring TCRs were grouped with DBSCAN, and TCRdist sequence similarity was added when clustering was performed within HLA-allele-positive subsets. Repertoires with fewer than 30,000 or more than 120,000 public chains, plus five repertoires with anomalous nucleotide sharing, were excluded from co-occurrence clustering. The immuneACCESS repertoire file appears here via TCRdb, limited to in-frame rearrangements. These files lack a portion of the clones; in checked studies, under half of the deficit traces to unresolved V genes, and the cause of the others is not known. V, J and clone size were drawn from that table, and D and trimming were deduced from the DNA. The sample table records about 87,000 clones; less than 80% of these occur just once. The top ten hold around 22% of the sample.

Unmatched junction bases come to 10, with V trimmed by 4 bases and J by 2 bases. Via the germline V gene (reference sequence), CDR1 is SGHNT and CDR2 YYREEE. The CDR3 starts with the cysteine, ends with the phenylalanine, and has 17 residues. The read is trimmed to its CDR3 DNA, 51 bases read in frame from base 1. This sample is part of a study of cytomegalovirus exposure and HLA in healthy donors (dated by TCRdb to the late 2010s). In terms of the full investigation: An earlier analysis of some 550 of the donors reported 250 to 350 Gb of sequence data and 100 million to 130 million unique TCR beta sequences from 150 million to 200 million T cells. Approximately 310 gigabases of sequencing data and around 85 million unique TCR sequences made up an early release that covered roughly 670 HLA-typed donors. Of the 300 to 500 genotyped donors, approximately 81% were placed in the genetic ancestry cluster associated with self-reported Caucasian donors. The aim of the study was to test whether cataloging public T cell receptors could identify signatures of past pathogen exposure. The study used immunosequencing to profile the T cell repertoires of approximately 650 subjects and linked those repertoires to cytomegalovirus serostatus. Besides the first cohort of roughly 660 subjects, a separate validation cohort made up of roughly 120 different subjects was used. To predict cytomegalovirus infection status, the study brought together high-throughput TCR immunosequencing, statistical association of individual TCRs with disease status, and machine learning. In a later analysis, previously published TCR beta repertoires from 500 to 750 donors were re-analyzed and high-resolution HLA genotyping was added so that TCR occurrence patterns could be studied. The later analysis used no new phenotypic data to find candidate immune exposures, relying instead on TCR beta sequences and their occurrence across donors. To decide whether each TCR beta V gene segment behaved as functional or pseudogenic, an earlier analysis of approximately 590 of the donors relied on high-throughput TCR beta sequencing. Donor age, sex, ethnicity and CMV serostatus were compiled together with the repertoire data. In a later genetic analysis, genome-wide SNP genotypes for about three fifths of the roughly 670 donors were used, and that subset was treated as a discovery cohort. All discovery cohort repertoires had been generated on a single sequencing platform. HLA typing covered class I and class II loci at four-digit resolution. The number of donors typed differed by locus, with roughly 620-630 for A, B, C, DRB1 and DQB1, over 500 for DQA1, 600 to 610 for DPA1, and roughly 450 for DPB1. About 5 DR-DQ haplotypes were handled as single units for association and clustering, since linkage in the cohort was strong. On average, over 200,000 unique TCR beta nucleotide sequences were sequenced per donor among some 420 genotyped donors of the cohort, with 15% to 20% of those sequences being non-productive. Results the study describes overall, beyond this receptor: Strong co-occurrence of HLA alleles, especially DR and DQ, made assigning TCR associations to individual alleles difficult. V-gene and J-gene trimming of TCR beta chains was associated with a missense DCLRE1C variant in a later genetic analysis, and the association was replicated in an independent cohort. Specific HLA alleles were associated with 18,000 or so TCR beta sequences at a false discovery rate of 0.05 in a later analysis. Because some donors lacked HLA typing at each locus, the association tests relied only on the typed subset. A later analysis found that most CMV-associated TCR beta chains appeared HLA-restricted, with HLA associations seemingly driven largely by CMV exposure. In vitro tests confirmed that a few of the cytomegalovirus-associated TCR beta chains recognize cytomegalovirus antigens. Presence/absence analyses assumed roughly uniform sequencing depth across donors, an assumption that may not hold. Broadly in line with IMGT annotations, most TCR beta V segments showed up in productive rearrangements about 90% or about 30% of the time in an earlier analysis of around 550 of the donors. Compared with equally common non-associated chains, HLA-associated TCR beta chains in a later analysis were more clonally expanded and had lower generation probabilities. Most TCR sequences were observed very rarely across donors, whereas some public TCRs were present in many individuals. The authors suggested that the approach could potentially be extended to other disease states and immunological phenotypes. A further reported finding was that TCR beta sequences accurately predicted the HLA-A and HLA-B alleles for most subjects in the first cohort. Compared with the approximately 700-donor mean, donors in an Asian-associated ancestry cluster had fewer N-insertions in productive TCRs, according to a later genetic analysis. Because counts were too low, 15 to 20 rarely observed V segments, including chromosome 9 orphons, were left out of the earlier analysis of some 600 of the donors. In this cohort, only TCR beta chains were sequenced, and detectable features were limited by the absence of alpha or paired-chain data. Correlated functional status among segregating V segments might be attributable to linkage disequilibrium, but an unknown experimental factor could not be ruled out. Some IMGT-functional V segments, including TRBV6-2 and TRBV6-3, could not be distinguished by the 87-base-pair reads and were therefore excluded. A group of highly shared sequence variants was considered likely to be a technical artifact of the sequencing pipeline. CMV serostatus was the only immune exposure information available for the cohort. In both the original and validation cohorts, the classifier was reported to diagnose cytomegalovirus status with high specificity and sensitivity. According to a later analysis, TCR association rates differed among HLA loci, with DRB1 alleles showing the most associated TCRs and HLA-C alleles showing the fewest. Several of the top co-occurrence clusters appeared to be linked to parvovirus B19, influenza, CMV and Epstein-Barr virus, according to a later analysis. A total of fewer than 200 TCR beta chains were listed by the study as associated with cytomegalovirus.

In total, just over 650 healthy bone marrow donors made up the cohort. At the time of sampling, all cohort members were nominally healthy, though unrecorded immune exposures were likely present. The donor was CMV seropositive and belonged to the group of 250 to 300 seropositive cohort members. Each donor provided a peripheral blood sample, and peripheral blood mononuclear cells were used for TCR beta sequencing. The Qiagen DNeasy Blood Extraction Kit was used to extract genomic DNA from the blood cell samples. The TCR sequence derives from a young man in good health and CMV-seropositive. The chain is encoded by TRBV5-4 joined to TRBJ2-7; the junction holds 12 bases that match TRBD1. What was sequenced was PBMCs. The CDR3 amino acid sequence is: CASSPEGDRGLTYEQYF. The DNA sequence is as follows: TGTGCCAGCAGCCCGGAGGGGGACAGGGGGCTAACCTACGAGCAGTACTTC. With the portions outside the CDR3 filled from the reference TRBV5-4 and TRBJ2-7 genes, the complete variable region becomes ETGVTQSPTHLIKTRGQQVTLRCSSQSGHNTVSWYQQALGQGPQFIFQYYREEENGRGNFPPRFSGLQFPNYSSELNVNALELDDSALYLCASSPEGDRGLTYEQYFGPGTRLTVT.